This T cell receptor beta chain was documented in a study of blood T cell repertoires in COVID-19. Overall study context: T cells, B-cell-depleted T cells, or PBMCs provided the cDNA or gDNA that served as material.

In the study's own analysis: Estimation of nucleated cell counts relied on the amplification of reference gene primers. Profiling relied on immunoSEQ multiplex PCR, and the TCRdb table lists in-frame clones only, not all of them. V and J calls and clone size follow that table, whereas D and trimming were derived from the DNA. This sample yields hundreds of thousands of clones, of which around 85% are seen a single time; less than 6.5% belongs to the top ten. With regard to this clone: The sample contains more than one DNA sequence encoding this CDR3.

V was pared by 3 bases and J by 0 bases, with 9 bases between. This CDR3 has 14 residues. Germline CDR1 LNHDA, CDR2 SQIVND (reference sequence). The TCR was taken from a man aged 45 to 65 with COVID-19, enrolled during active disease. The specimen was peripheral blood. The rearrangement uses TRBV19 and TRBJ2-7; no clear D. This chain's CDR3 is CASSMSSSSYEQYF. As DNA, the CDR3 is TGTGCCAGTAGTATGTCGTCCAGCTCCTACGAGCAGTACTTC.